A selection of T cell receptor beta chains follows, all from one sample in a study of blood T cell repertoires in COVID-19. TCRdb keeps only in-frame clones here, not all; method: immunoSEQ multiplex PCR. The profile shows about 150,000 clones, 75% to 85% of them singletons. Material: peripheral blood. These receptors came from a woman aged 60 to 75 with COVID-19, enrolled during active disease. Each CDR3 is given with its conserved first and last residue. D genes are given only for firm matches. Clone size is given for some rows only: seen once, a few or many times, or a class if the clone is expanded.

CDR3aa,CDR3nt,abundance,j_gene,v_gene,d_gene
CSILSPYEQYF,TGCAGTATCCTATCCCCCTACGAGCAGTACTTC,NA,TRBJ2-7,TRBV20-1,NA
CASSPTRRDRGQETQYF,TGTGCCAGCTCACCTACTCGCCGGGACAGGGGACAAGAGACCCAGTACTTC,NA,TRBJ2-5,TRBV18,TRBD1
CASSIGLVSYEQYF,TGTGCCAGTAGTATCGGTCTAGTTAGCTACGAGCAGTACTTC,NA,TRBJ2-7,TRBV19,NA
CASSRNRGEIQPQHF,TGTGCCAGCAGCAGAAACAGGGGTGAGATTCAGCCCCAGCATTTT,NA,TRBJ1-5,TRBV3-1/TRBV3-2,TRBD1
CASSQDSYNEQFF,TGTGCCAGCAGCCAGGACAGTTACAATGAGCAGTTCTTC,NA,TRBJ2-1,TRBV6-6,NA
CAWSNSRGGTQYF,TGTGCCTGGAGTAATTCTAGGGGTGGTACGCAGTATTTT,once,TRBJ2-3,TRBV30,NA
CSAGQVIEQYF,TGCAGCGCGGGACAGGTTATCGAGCAGTACTTC,NA,TRBJ2-7,TRBV29-1,TRBD1
CASSPVQNYNEQFF,TGTGCCAGCTCACCGGTACAGAACTACAATGAGCAGTTCTTC,NA,TRBJ2-1,TRBV18,NA
CASSINGARDTQYF,TGTGCCAGCAGCATAAATGGGGCGCGGGATACGCAGTATTTT,NA,TRBJ2-3,TRBV7-3,NA
CASSQPKQNTEAFF,TGCGCCAGCAGCCAACCAAAACAGAACACTGAAGCTTTCTTT,NA,TRBJ1-1,TRBV4-1,NA
CASSLQSNQPQHF,TGTGCCAGCAGCTTACAGTCCAATCAGCCCCAGCATTTT,once,TRBJ1-5,TRBV7-6,NA
CASRTGLEAFF,TGTGCCAGCAGAACGGGACTTGAAGCTTTCTTT,few,TRBJ1-1,TRBV11-2,NA
CASRGGWNTEAFF,TGCGCCAGCAGGGGGGGTTGGAACACTGAAGCTTTCTTT,NA,TRBJ1-1,TRBV10-2,NA
CASSLRDRGLGNTIYF,TGTGCCAGCAGCCTCCGGGACAGGGGGCTTGGAAACACCATATATTTT,NA,TRBJ1-3,TRBV7-8,TRBD1
CASSLRRGANTEAFF,TGTGCCAGCAGCTTGAGACGGGGGGCGAACACTGAAGCTTTCTTT,NA,TRBJ1-1,TRBV7-2,NA
CSVEGAGSSYEQYF,TGCAGCGTTGAAGGGGCAGGTTCTTCCTACGAGCAGTACTTC,NA,TRBJ2-7,TRBV29-1,NA
CASSLEGVDRFF,TGCGCCAGCAGCTTGGAAGGGGTGGATCGGTTCTTC,NA,TRBJ2-1,TRBV5-1,NA
CASSSRGGSPLHF,TGTGCCAGCAGCTCACGGGGGGGTTCACCCCTCCACTTT,NA,TRBJ1-6,TRBV7-3,NA
CASSQASGTGYEQYF,TGTGCCAGCAGCCAAGCCTCCGGGACAGGCTACGAGCAGTACTTC,NA,TRBJ2-7,TRBV14,TRBD1
CASSEEREGHTEAFF,TGTGCCAGCAGTGAAGAACGGGAGGGGCACACTGAAGCTTTCTTT,NA,TRBJ1-1,TRBV6-1,NA
CASLLTGPYQPQHF,TGTGCTAGTTTGCTCACAGGGCCCTATCAGCCCCAGCATTTT,NA,TRBJ1-5,TRBV12-5,NA
CASGSGTGVYGYTF,TGTGCCAGCGGCTCCGGGACAGGGGTCTATGGCTACACCTTC,NA,TRBJ1-2,TRBV27,TRBD1
CASSSQEMETQYF,TGTGCCAGCAGCTCTCAGGAAATGGAGACCCAGTACTTC,NA,TRBJ2-5,TRBV7-3,NA
CASSLWGGTGADTQYF,TGTGCCAGCAGCTTATGGGGGGGGACAGGAGCAGATACGCAGTATTTT,NA,TRBJ2-3,TRBV7-6,NA
CASSYPQDSSYGYTF,TGTGCCAGCAGTTACCCCCAAGACAGCTCCTATGGCTACACCTTC,NA,TRBJ1-2,TRBV6-6,NA
CASSLNQGGTEAFF,TGCGCCAGCAGCCTGAATCAGGGGGGAACTGAAGCTTTCTTT,few,TRBJ1-1,TRBV5-1,TRBD1
CASSQAGGLSYEQYF,TGTGCCAGCAGCCAAGCGGGAGGCCTCTCCTACGAGCAGTACTTC,many,TRBJ2-7,TRBV7-2,TRBD2
CASSTLQEAQYF,TGTGCCAGCAGCACCCTCCAAGAGGCCCAGTACTTC,NA,TRBJ2-5,TRBV7-7,NA
CATNQGMGTGELFF,TGCGCCACTAACCAGGGGATGGGCACCGGGGAGCTGTTTTTT,NA,TRBJ2-2,TRBV5-1,NA
CASSPLSLSGANVLTF,TGTGCCAGTAGCCCTCTGAGTCTCTCTGGGGCCAACGTCCTGACTTTC,NA,TRBJ2-6,TRBV19,NA
CSASRLARSYNEQFF,TGCAGTGCTAGTAGACTAGCAAGGTCCTACAATGAGCAGTTCTTC,NA,TRBJ2-1,TRBV20-1,TRBD2
CASTSGVPQTDTQYF,TGTGCCAGCACCTCCGGAGTACCCCAAACAGATACGCAGTATTTT,NA,TRBJ2-3,TRBV7-9,NA
CASSSDSGYNEQFF,TGTGCCAGCAGCTCCGACTCGGGATACAATGAGCAGTTCTTC,NA,TRBJ2-1,TRBV9,NA
CASSGGVWDRRGTDTQYF,TGTGCCAGCAGTGGGGGGGTGTGGGACAGGAGGGGCACAGATACGCAGTATTTT,NA,TRBJ2-3,TRBV6-1,TRBD1
CASSLTGGTGANVLTF,TGTGCCAGCAGCTTAACGGGAGGGACCGGGGCCAACGTCCTGACTTTC,NA,TRBJ2-6,TRBV7-3,TRBD2
CASSDRGLGNQPQHF,TGTGCCAGCAGTGATAGGGGTTTGGGCAATCAGCCCCAGCATTTT,NA,TRBJ1-5,TRBV25-1,NA
CASSYGTTYEQYF,TGTGCCAGCAGTTACGGGACAACCTACGAGCAGTACTTC,NA,TRBJ2-7,TRBV6-5,NA
CASSQGTGNSNQPQHF,TGTGCCAGCAGCCAGGGGACAGGGAATAGCAATCAGCCCCAGCATTTT,NA,TRBJ1-5,TRBV5-8,TRBD1
CASSSGQRTEAFF,TGCGCCAGCAGCTCGGGACAGAGAACTGAAGCTTTCTTT,NA,TRBJ1-1,TRBV5-1,TRBD1
CAISGSTVTEAFF,TGTGCCATCAGTGGGAGCACGGTCACTGAAGCTTTCTTT,NA,TRBJ1-1,TRBV10-3,NA
CASSLTVTNTEAFF,TGTGCCAGCAGCTTAACGGTGACAAACACTGAAGCTTTCTTT,NA,TRBJ1-1,TRBV7-3,NA
CASSYGTGRTYGYTF,TGTGCCAGCAGTTACGGGACAGGGAGGACCTATGGCTACACCTTC,NA,TRBJ1-2,TRBV6-5,TRBD1